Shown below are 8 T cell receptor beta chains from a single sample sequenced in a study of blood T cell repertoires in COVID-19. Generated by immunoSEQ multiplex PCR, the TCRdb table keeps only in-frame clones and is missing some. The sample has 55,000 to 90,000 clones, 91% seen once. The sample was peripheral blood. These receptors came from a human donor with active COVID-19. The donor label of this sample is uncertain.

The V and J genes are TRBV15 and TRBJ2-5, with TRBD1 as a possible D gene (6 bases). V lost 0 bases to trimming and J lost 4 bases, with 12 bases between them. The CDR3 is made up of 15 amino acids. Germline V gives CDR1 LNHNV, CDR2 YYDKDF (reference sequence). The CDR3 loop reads CATSREGRGRETQYF. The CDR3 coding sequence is TGTGCCACCAGCAGAGAGGGCAGGGGTCGAGAGACCCAGTACTTC.

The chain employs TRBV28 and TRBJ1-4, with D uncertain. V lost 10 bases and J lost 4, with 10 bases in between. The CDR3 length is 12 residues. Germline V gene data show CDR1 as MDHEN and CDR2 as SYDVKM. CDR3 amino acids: CATSQYNEKLFF. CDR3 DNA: TGTGCCACATCCCAGTATAATGAAAAACTGTTTTTT.

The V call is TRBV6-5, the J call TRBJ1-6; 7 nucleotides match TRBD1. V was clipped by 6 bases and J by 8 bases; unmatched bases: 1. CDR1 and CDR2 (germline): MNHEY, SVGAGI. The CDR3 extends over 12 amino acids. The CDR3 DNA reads TGTGCCAGCAGGGACAGGCATTCACCCCTCCACTTT. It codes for CASRDRHSPLHF.

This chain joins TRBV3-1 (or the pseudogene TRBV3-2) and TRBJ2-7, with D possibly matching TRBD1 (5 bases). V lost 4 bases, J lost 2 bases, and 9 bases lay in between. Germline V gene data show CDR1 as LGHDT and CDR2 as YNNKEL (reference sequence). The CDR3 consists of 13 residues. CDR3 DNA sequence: TGTGCCAGCAGCCGGGCAGGGCCCTACGAGCAGTACTTC. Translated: CASSRAGPYEQYF.

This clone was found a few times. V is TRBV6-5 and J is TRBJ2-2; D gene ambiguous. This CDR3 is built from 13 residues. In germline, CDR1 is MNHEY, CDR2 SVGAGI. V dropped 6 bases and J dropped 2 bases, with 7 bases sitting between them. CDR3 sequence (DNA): TGTGCCAGCAGGGGCGATAACACCGGGGAGCTGTTTTTT. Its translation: CASRGDNTGELFF.

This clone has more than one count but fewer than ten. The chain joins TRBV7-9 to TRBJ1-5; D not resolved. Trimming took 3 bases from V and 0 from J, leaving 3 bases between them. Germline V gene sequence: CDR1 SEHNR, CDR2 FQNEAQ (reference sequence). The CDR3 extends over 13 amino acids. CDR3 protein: CASSFVSNQPQHF. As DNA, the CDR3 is TGTGCCAGCAGCTTCGTTAGCAATCAGCCCCAGCATTTT.

The CDR3 DNA reads TGCGCCAGCAGCGCCGGGACAGGGGGCGGGTACGAGCAGTACTTC. Its translation: CASSAGTGGGYEQYF. J is TRBJ2-7 and V is TRBV10-1, with 12 bases aligning to TRBD1. The CDR3 runs 15 residues. The germline gives CDR1 WNHNN, CDR2 SYGVQD (reference sequence). The ends lost 6 bases at V and 4 bases at J; junction bases unmatched: 7.

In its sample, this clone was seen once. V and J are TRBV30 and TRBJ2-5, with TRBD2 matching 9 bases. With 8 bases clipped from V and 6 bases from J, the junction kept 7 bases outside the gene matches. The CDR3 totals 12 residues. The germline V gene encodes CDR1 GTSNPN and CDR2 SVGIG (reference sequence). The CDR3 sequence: CAGVAGAKTQYF. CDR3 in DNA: TGTGCCGGCGTAGCGGGAGCAAAGACCCAGTACTTC.